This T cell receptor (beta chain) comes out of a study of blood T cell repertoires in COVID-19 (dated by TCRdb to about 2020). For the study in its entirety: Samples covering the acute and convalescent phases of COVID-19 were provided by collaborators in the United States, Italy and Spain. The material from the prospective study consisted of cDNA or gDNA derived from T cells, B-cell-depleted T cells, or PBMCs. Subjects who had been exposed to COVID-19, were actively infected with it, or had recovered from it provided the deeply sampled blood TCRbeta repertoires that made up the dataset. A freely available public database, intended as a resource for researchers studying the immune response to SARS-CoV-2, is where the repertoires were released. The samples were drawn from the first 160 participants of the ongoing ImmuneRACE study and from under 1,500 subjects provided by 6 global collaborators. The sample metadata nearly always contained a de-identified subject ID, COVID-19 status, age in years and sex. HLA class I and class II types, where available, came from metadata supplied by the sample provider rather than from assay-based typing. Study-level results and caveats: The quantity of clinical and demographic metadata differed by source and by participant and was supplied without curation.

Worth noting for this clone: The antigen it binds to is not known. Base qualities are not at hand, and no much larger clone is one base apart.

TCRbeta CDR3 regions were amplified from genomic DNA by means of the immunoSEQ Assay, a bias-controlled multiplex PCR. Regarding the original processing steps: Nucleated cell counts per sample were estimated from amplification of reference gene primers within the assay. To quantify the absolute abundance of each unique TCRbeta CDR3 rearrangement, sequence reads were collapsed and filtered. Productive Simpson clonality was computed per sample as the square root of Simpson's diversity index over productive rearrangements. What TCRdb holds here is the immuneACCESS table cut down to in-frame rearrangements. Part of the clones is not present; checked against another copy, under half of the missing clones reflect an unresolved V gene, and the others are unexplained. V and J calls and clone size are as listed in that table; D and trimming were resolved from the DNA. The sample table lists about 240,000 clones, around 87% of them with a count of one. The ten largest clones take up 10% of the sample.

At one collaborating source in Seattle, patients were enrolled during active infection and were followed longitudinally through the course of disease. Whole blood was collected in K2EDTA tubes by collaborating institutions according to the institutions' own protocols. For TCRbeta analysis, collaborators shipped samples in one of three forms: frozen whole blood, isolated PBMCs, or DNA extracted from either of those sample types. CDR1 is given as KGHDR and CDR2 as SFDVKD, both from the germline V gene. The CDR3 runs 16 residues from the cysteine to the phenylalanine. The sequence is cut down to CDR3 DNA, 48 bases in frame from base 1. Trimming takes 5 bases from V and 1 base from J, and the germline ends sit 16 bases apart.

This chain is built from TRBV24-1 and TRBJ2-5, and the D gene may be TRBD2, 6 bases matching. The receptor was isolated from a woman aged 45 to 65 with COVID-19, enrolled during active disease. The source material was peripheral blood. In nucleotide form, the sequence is TGTGCCACCAGTGCATTTGGGGGGTATCCCCAAGAGACCCAGTACTTC. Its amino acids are CATSAFGGYPQETQYF.